This TCR beta chain was captured by sequencing in a study of shared clonotypes between healthy human individuals. On the study more broadly: Aged 18 to 49, the donors were a couple of women and a few men.

The authors divided CD4+ cells into CD45RA+ naive and CD45RA-negative memory subsets. Data came from immunoSEQ multiplex PCR; TCRdb stores just in-frame clones and leaves some out. The data show over a million clones, about 77% seen once. The V end lost 7 bases, the J end lost 0 bases, and 13 bases lay between the germline ends. CDR1 is MNHEY and CDR2 is SVGAGI in the germline V gene. This CDR3 is 15 amino acids long. The sequence was collected from a man aged 18 to 29 in good health. The chain has TRBV6-5 and TRBJ2-1; TRBD2 is a possible D gene (5 bases). Sequenced material: memory CD4+ T cells sorted from blood. As to subset: CD45RA-negative fraction. This CDR3 reads CASMVKRSSYNEQFF. Written as DNA, the CDR3 is TGTGCCAGCATGGTAAAGCGGAGCTCCTACAATGAGCAGTTCTTC.